This T cell receptor beta chain was found in a study of blood T cell repertoires in COVID-19. Across the whole study: The United States, Italy and Spain provided the acute and convalescent COVID-19 samples. Sources were T cells, B-cell-depleted T cells, or PBMCs; the material itself was cDNA or gDNA.

Original analysis: How many nucleated cells were present was estimated from reference gene primer amplification. Profiling relied on immunoSEQ multiplex PCR, and the TCRdb table lists in-frame clones only, not all of them. V and J calls and clone size are copied from that table; D and trimming were computed from the DNA. The sample shows 280,000 or so clones, over 75% of them seen only once. The CDR3 covers 15 residues. Germline CDR1 MDHEN, CDR2 SYDVKM. With 5 bases clipped from V and 4 bases from J, the junction kept 7 bases outside the gene matches. Sequencing was carried out using peripheral blood. The rearrangement uses TRBV28 and TRBJ2-1; 8 bases map to TRBD2. The clonotype was recovered from a human donor in a cohort sampled during active COVID-19. In nucleotides, the CDR3 is TGTGCCAGCAGTGGGGGGCTAGCGGGTTACAATGAGCAGTTCTTC. It specifies CASSGGLAGYNEQFF.